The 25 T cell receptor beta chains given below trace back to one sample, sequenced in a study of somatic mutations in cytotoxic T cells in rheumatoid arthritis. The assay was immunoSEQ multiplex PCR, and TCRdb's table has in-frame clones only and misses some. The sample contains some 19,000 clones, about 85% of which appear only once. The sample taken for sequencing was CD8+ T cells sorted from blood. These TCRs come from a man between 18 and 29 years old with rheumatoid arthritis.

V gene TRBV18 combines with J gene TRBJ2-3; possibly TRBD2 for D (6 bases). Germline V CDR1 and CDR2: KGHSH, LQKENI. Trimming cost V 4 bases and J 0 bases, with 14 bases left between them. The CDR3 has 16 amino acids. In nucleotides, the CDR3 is TGTGCCAGCTCACACACTAGCCACCTTAGCACAGATACGCAGTATTTT. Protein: CASSHTSHLSTDTQYF.

The CDR3 loop reads CASSTSGGSPSSYNEQFF. The CDR3 DNA reads TGCGCCAGCAGTACTAGCGGGGGGTCCCCAAGCTCCTACAATGAGCAGTTCTTC. The V gene is TRBV10-1, the J gene TRBJ2-1; the match to TRBD2 covers 12 bases. Losses at the gene ends were 5 bases for V and 0 bases for J; bases not matched to a gene: 8. This CDR3 is built from 18 residues. The germline gives CDR1 WNHNN, CDR2 SYGVQD (reference sequence).

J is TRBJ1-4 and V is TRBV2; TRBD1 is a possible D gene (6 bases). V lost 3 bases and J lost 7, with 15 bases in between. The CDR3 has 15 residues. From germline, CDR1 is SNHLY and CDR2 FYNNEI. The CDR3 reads CASSDPGRGGEKLFF. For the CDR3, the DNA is TGTGCCAGCAGTGATCCCGGCAGGGGTGGTGAAAAACTGTTTTTT.

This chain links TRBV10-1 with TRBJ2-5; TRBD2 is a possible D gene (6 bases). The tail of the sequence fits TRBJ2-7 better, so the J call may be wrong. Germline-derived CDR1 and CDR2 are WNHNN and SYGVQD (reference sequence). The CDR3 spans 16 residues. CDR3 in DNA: TGCGCCAGCAGTGAGCCGCCTGGGGCAGGGACTTACGAGCAGTACTTC. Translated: CASSEPPGAGTYEQYF.

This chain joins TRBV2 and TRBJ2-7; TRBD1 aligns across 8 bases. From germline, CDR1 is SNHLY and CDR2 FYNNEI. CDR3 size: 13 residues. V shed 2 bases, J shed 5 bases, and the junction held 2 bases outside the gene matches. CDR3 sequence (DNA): TGTGCCAGCAGTGAACAGGGGGCCCACGAGCAGTACTTC. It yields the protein CASSEQGAHEQYF.

CDR3 region: CASSFSGGTLEETQYF. CDR3 coding DNA: TGTGCCAGCAGTTTTAGCGGGGGGACGTTGGAAGAGACCCAGTACTTC. The V gene is TRBV28, the J gene TRBJ2-5; 10 bases are shared with TRBD2. CDR3 length: 16 residues. Germline CDR1 MDHEN, CDR2 SYDVKM. V shed 3 bases and J 3 bases; nucleotides not matched to a gene: 7. The full variable domain, with the rest looked up from reference TRBV28 and TRBJ2-5, is DVKVTQSSRYLVKRTGEKVFLECVQDMDHENMFWYRQDPGLGLRLIYFSYDVKMKEKGDIPEGYSVSREKKERFSLILESASTNQTSMYLCASSFSGGTLEETQYFGPGTRLLVL.

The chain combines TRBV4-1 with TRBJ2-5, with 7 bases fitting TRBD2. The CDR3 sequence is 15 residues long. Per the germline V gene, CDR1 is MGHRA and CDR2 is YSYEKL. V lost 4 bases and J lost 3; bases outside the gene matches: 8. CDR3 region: CASSRYASGEETQYF. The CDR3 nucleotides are TGCGCCAGCAGCCGATACGCTAGCGGCGAAGAGACCCAGTACTTC.

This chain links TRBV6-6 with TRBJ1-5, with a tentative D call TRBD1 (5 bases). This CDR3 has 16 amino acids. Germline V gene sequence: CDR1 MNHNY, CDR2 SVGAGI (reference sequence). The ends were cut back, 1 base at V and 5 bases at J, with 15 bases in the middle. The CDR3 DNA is TGTGCCAGCAGTTACTGGTCCGGACAATACGATCAGCCCCAGCATTTT. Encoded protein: CASSYWSGQYDQPQHF.

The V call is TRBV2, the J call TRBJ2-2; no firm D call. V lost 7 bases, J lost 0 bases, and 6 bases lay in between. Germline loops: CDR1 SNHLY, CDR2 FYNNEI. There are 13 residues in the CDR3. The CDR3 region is CASKPANTGELFF. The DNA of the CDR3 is TGTGCCAGCAAGCCAGCGAACACCGGGGAGCTGTTTTTT.

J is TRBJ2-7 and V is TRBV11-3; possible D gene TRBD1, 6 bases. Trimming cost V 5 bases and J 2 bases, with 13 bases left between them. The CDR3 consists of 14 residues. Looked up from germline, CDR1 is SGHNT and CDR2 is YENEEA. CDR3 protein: CASSPSGTTYEQYF. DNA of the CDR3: TGTGCCAGCAGCCCCTCCGGGACAACCTACGAGCAGTACTTC.

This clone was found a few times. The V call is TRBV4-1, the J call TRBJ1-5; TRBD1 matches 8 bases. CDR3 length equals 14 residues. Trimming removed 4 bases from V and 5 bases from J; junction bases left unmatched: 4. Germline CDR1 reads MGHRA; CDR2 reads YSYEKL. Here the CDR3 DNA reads TGCGCCAGCAGCCTCACAGGGGGAGATCAGCCCCAGCATTTT. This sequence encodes CASSLTGGDQPQHF.

The CDR3 loop is CASSLLGGSSYNEQFF. CDR3 nucleotides: TGTGCCAGCAGCTTACTTGGCGGTAGCTCCTACAATGAGCAGTTCTTC. The chain combines TRBV7-3 with TRBJ2-1; no definite D call. Germline assignment: CDR1 SGHTA and CDR2 FQGTGA. Trimming left V 2 bases short and J 0 bases short, with 11 bases between. The CDR3 totals 16 residues. The variable domain in full, with the rest retrieved from reference TRBV7-3 and TRBJ2-1, is GAGVSQTPSNKVTEKGKYVELRCDPISGHTALYWYRQSLGQGPEFLIYFQGTGAADDSGLPNDRFFAVRPEGSVSTLKIQRTERGDSAVYLCASSLLGGSSYNEQFFGPGTRLTVL.

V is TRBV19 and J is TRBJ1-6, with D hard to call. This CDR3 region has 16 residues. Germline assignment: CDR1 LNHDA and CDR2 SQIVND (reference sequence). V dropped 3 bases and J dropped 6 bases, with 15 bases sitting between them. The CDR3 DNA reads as TGTGCCAGTAGTATCAGAGAGGGCAGTGGTAATTCACCCCTCCACTTT. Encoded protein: CASSIREGSGNSPLHF.

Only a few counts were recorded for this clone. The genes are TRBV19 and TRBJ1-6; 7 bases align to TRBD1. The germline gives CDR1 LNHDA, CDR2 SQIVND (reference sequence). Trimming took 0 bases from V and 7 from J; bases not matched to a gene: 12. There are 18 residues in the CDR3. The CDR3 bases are TGTGCCAGTAGTATAGACTCACACCGGGACAGTCGGAATTCACCCCTCCACTTT. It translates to CASSIDSHRDSRNSPLHF. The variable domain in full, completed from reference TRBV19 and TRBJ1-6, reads DGGITQSPKYLFRKEGQNVTLSCEQNLNHDAMYWYRQDPGQGLRLIYYSQIVNDFQKGDIAEGYSVSREKKESFPLTVTSAQKNPTAFYLCASSIDSHRDSRNSPLHFGNGTRLTVT.

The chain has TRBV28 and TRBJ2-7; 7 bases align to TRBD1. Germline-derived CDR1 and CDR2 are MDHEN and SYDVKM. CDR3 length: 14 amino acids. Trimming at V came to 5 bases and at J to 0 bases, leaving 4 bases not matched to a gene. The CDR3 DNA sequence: TGTGCCAGCAGTATCTACAGGGGCTCCTACGAGCAGTACTTC. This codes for CASSIYRGSYEQYF.

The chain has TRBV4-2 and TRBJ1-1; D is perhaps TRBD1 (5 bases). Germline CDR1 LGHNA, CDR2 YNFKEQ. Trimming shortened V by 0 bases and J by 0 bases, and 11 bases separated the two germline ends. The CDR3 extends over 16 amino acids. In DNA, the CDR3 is TGTGCCAGCAGCCAAGAATCCAGGGCATTGAACACTGAAGCTTTCTTT. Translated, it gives CASSQESRALNTEAFF.

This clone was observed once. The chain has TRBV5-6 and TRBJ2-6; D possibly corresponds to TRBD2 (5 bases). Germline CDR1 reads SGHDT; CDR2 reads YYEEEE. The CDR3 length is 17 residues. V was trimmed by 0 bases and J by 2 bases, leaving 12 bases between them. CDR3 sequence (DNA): TGTGCCAGCAGCTTGGGAACGTGGGAGACTGGGGCCAACGTCCTGACTTTC. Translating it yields CASSLGTWETGANVLTF.

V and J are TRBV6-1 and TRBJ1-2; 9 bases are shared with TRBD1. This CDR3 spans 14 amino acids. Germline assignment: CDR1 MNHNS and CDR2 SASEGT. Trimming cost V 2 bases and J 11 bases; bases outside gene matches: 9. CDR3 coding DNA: TGTGCCAGCAGTGAACTTGGGACAGGGAGTAAATACACCTTC. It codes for CASSELGTGSKYTF.

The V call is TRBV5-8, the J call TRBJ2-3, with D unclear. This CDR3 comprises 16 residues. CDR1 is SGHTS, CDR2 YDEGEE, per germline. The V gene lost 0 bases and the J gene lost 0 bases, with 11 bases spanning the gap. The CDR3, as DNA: TGTGCCAGCAGCTTGGGCGTCTTTGCTAGCACAGATACGCAGTATTTT. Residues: CASSLGVFASTDTQYF.

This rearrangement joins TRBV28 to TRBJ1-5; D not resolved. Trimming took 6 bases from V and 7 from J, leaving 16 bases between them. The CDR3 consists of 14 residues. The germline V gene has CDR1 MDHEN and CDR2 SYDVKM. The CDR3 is CASSTIVHGQPQHF. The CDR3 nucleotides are TGTGCCAGCAGCACAATCGTTCACGGGCAGCCCCAGCATTTT.

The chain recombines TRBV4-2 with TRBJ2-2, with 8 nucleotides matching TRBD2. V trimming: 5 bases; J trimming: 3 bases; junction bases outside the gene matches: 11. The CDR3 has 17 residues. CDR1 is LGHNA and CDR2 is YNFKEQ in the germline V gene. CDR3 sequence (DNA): TGTGCCAGCAGCGCCCGACCGGGACTAGAGGACACCGGGGAGCTGTTTTTT. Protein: CASSARPGLEDTGELFF.

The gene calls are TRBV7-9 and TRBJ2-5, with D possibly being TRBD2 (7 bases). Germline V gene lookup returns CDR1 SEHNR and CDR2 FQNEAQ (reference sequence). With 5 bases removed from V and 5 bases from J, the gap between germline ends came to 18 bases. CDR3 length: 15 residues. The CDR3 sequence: CASSARTGRVETQYF. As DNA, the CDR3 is TGTGCCAGCAGCGCTCGAACAGGGAGGGTGGAGACCCAGTACTTC.

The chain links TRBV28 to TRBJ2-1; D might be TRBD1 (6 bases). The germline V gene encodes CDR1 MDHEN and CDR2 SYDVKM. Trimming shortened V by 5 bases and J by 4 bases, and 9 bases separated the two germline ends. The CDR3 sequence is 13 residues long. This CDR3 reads CASSLRGYNEQFF. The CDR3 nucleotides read TGTGCCAGCAGTCTGAGGGGGTACAATGAGCAGTTCTTC.

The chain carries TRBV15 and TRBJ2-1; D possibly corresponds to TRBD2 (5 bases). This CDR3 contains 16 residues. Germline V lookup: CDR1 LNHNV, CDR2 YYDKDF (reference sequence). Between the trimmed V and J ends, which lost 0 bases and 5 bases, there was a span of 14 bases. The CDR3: CATSRDEATIHNEQFF. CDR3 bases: TGTGCCACCAGCAGAGATGAAGCGACTATACACAATGAGCAGTTCTTC.

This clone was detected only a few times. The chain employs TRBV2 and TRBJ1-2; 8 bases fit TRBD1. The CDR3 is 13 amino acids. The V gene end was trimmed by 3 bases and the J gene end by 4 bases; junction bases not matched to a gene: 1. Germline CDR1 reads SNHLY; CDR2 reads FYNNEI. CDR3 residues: CASSETGAYGYTF. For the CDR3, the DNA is TGTGCCAGCAGTGAGACAGGGGCCTATGGCTACACCTTC.